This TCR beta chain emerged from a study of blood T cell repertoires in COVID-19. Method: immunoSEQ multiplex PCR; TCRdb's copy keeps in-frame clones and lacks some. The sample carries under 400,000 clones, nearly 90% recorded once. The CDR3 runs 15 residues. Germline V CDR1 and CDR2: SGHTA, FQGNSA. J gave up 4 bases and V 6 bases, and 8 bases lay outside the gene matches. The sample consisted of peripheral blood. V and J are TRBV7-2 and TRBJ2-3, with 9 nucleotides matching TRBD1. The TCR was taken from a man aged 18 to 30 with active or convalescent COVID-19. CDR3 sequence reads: CASRDRDRVSDTQYF. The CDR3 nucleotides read TGTGCCAGCAGGGACCGGGACAGGGTTTCAGATACGCAGTATTTT.